The 18 T cell receptor beta chains listed next were all sequenced from one sample in a study of HIV-infected patients and healthy controls. Around 450 ng RNA was reverse transcribed with alpha and beta constant-region primers. Alpha and beta chain libraries were made separately by chain-specific third strand synthesis with multiplexing indices. MiXCR, run by TCRdb on the 5' RACE reads, gives a single entry per CDR3 protein. Here the sample spans under 20,000 distinct CDR3 sequences, 8% to 10% being singletons. No cell fractionation was done, so the repertoire covers all unsorted peripheral blood T cells. Sequencing used blood. The receptors come from an adult in good health.

This clonotype was seen at least ten times. V gene TRBV27 combines with J gene TRBJ2-3; D is unclear. Per the germline V gene, CDR1 is MNHEY and CDR2 is SMNVEV (reference sequence). The CDR3 consists of 15 residues. Deletions cut 2 bases from V and 1 base from J, with 10 bases between. CDR3 region: CASSLDLVGTDTQYF. Here the CDR3 DNA reads TGTGCCAGCAGTTTAGATCTAGTCGGCACAGATACGCAGTATTTT.

This clonotype was detected ten times or more. This chain connects TRBV30 to TRBJ2-3; 9 bases are shared with TRBD2. This CDR3 contains 15 residues. Germline CDR1 GTSNPN, CDR2 SVGIG (reference sequence). Trimming removed 6 bases from V and 2 bases from J; junction bases left unmatched: 9. CDR3 sequence reads: CACQLAGFLTDTQYF. Written as DNA, the CDR3 is TGTGCCTGCCAACTAGCGGGTTTCCTCACAGATACGCAGTATTTT.

This clonotype rates as medium-sized (0.01 to 0.1%). This chain links TRBV12-3 or TRBV12-4 with TRBJ1-2; D is undetermined. The CDR3 runs 13 residues. Between the trimmed V and J ends, which lost 5 bases and 5 bases, there was a span of 12 bases. Here the CDR3 DNA reads TGTGCCAGCAGTGAAGGCGGAATTTATGGCTACACCTTC. This translates into CASSEGGIYGYTF.

In its sample, this clonotype ranks as medium-sized (0.01 to 0.1%). The V and J genes are TRBV28 and TRBJ2-5; 7 bases fit TRBD2. V gave up 2 bases and J gave up 2 bases; unmatched junction bases: 20. Per germline, CDR1 MDHEN and CDR2 SYDVKM. The CDR3 is 20 residues long. CDR3 in DNA: TGTGCCAGCAGTTTAGACTGGACTAGACAAGGCCCAGACGCACAAGAGACCCAGTACTTC. Residues: CASSLDWTRQGPDAQETQYF. The entire variable domain, with the rest obtained from reference TRBV28 and TRBJ2-5, is as follows: DVKVTQSSRYLVKRTGEKVFLECVQDMDHENMFWYRQDPGLGLRLIYFSYDVKMKEKGDIPEGYSVSREKKERFSLILESASTNQTSMYLCASSLDWTRQGPDAQETQYFGPGTRLLVL.

This clonotype appeared a few times. The rearrangement uses TRBV12-3 or TRBV12-4 and TRBJ2-3, with a possible D match to TRBD1 (6 bases). V was clipped by 5 bases and J by 1 base, with 19 bases between them. There are 17 residues in the CDR3. As DNA, the CDR3 is TGTGCCAGCAGTCCACAGGGTCGGTGGGTTGGCACAGATACGCAGTATTTT. Encoded protein: CASSPQGRWVGTDTQYF.

The V call is TRBV6-2 or TRBV6-3, the J call TRBJ2-6; TRBD2 might be the D (5 bases). V was pared by 7 bases and J by 3 bases, with 31 bases between. Per the germline V gene, CDR1 is MNHEY and CDR2 is SVGEGT. The CDR3 covers 21 residues. The CDR3 here is CASTSQVLRTYDGGGANVLTF. CDR3 bases: TGTGCCAGCACCTCGCAGGTTCTTCGGACCTACGACGGAGGTGGGGCCAACGTCCTGACTTTC.

This chain links TRBV20-1 with TRBJ2-1; TRBD1 might be the D (5 bases). Germline CDR1 is DFQATT and CDR2 is SNEGSKA (reference sequence). This CDR3 is 16 amino acids long. V lost 0 bases to trimming and J lost 3 bases, with 15 bases between them. The CDR3 sequence: CSARDRQGNLYNEQFF. CDR3 sequence (DNA): TGCAGTGCTAGAGATAGGCAGGGCAACCTCTACAATGAGCAGTTCTTC.

By its share, this clonotype is medium-sized (0.01 to 0.1%). This chain links TRBV29-1 with TRBJ1-1; TRBD1 agrees at 8 bases. J lost 9 bases, V lost 0 bases, and 6 bases had no gene match. Germline V gives CDR1 SQVTM, CDR2 ANQGSEA. The CDR3 is 13 amino acids. CDR3 DNA sequence: TGCAGCGTTGAAGATCAGACAGGGGCTAAAGCTTTCTTT. It encodes CSVEDQTGAKAFF.

The table lists this clonotype with a count of one. The genes are TRBV18 and TRBJ2-5; D is uncertain. The CDR3 is 14 amino acids. V was cut by 0 bases and J by 5 bases, with 10 bases left in between. CDR1 and CDR2 (germline): KGHSH, LQKENI. DNA for the CDR3: TGTGCCAGCTCACCACCGGGTGGCCGGGAGACCCAGTACTTC. It codes for CASSPPGGRETQYF. The full variable domain, its missing parts supplied by reference TRBV18 and TRBJ2-5, is NAGVMQNPRHLVRRRGQEARLRCSPMKGHSHVYWYRQLPEEGLKFMVYLQKENIIDESGMPKERFSAEFPKEGPSILRIQQVVRGDSAAYFCASSPPGGRETQYFGPGTRLLVL.

This clonotype was seen a few times. The chain joins TRBV28 to TRBJ2-7; 9 nucleotides align to TRBD1. The CDR3 consists of 13 residues. Germline V gene lookup returns CDR1 MDHEN and CDR2 SYDVKM. V was clipped by 3 bases and J by 3 bases; unmatched bases: 0. CDR3 in amino acids: CASSLDRGYEQYF. The CDR3 nucleotides are TGTGCCAGCAGTTTGGACAGGGGCTACGAGCAGTACTTC.

V gene TRBV20-1 combines with J gene TRBJ2-7; the D gene is possibly TRBD1 (5 bases). V was shortened by 3 bases and J by 3 bases, with 12 bases between the two germline ends. The CDR3 contains 13 residues. Germline CDR1 DFQATT, CDR2 SNEGSKA (reference sequence). For the CDR3, the DNA is TGCAGTGCTAGTACAGGAAAAGGCTACGAGCAGTACGTC. Protein product: CSASTGKGYEQYV.

This clonotype was seen many times. The chain couples TRBV7-2 to TRBJ2-5; TRBD1 matches 9 bases. V was clipped by 5 bases and J by 5 bases; unmatched bases: 15. Germline CDR1 reads SGHTA; CDR2 reads FQGNSA. The CDR3 totals 17 residues. The chain's CDR3 is CASSPFYPGTGLETQYF. The CDR3 coding sequence is TGTGCCAGCAGCCCCTTCTATCCCGGGACAGGGCTCGAGACCCAGTACTTC.

This clonotype showed up many times. The CDR3 protein is CADQGLNTEAFF. CDR3 DNA sequence: TGTGCCGACCAGGGTCTGAACACTGAAGCTTTCTTT. The chain recombines TRBV12-3 or TRBV12-4 with TRBJ1-1; D possibly corresponds to TRBD1 (5 bases). The CDR3 is 12 amino acids. V shed 11 bases and J shed 0 bases, with 10 bases lying between them.

By sample share, this clonotype is medium-sized (0.01 to 0.1%). This chain joins TRBV5-1 and TRBJ2-1, with TRBD2 identical over 7 bases. V shed 2 bases, J shed 9 bases, and the junction held 5 bases outside the gene matches. The CDR3 has 13 amino acids. Germline V gene sequence: CDR1 SGHRS, CDR2 YFSETQ. The CDR3 DNA reads TGCGCCAGCAGCTTTGGACTAGACAGTGAGCAGTTCTTC. Protein sequence: CASSFGLDSEQFF.

This clonotype was counted at least ten times. V and J are TRBV28 and TRBJ2-7; D unclear. The CDR3 has 12 amino acids. Germline V lookup: CDR1 MDHEN, CDR2 SYDVKM. V was cut by 6 bases and J by 0 bases, with 6 bases left in between. The DNA for the CDR3 is TGTGCCAGCAGCCTCGACTCCTACGAGCAGTACTTC. This codes for CASSLDSYEQYF. The full variable domain, its missing parts supplied by reference TRBV28 and TRBJ2-7, is DVKVTQSSRYLVKRTGEKVFLECVQDMDHENMFWYRQDPGLGLRLIYFSYDVKMKEKGDIPEGYSVSREKKERFSLILESASTNQTSMYLCASSLDSYEQYFGPGTRLTVT.

This clonotype has only a few counts. With a much larger clone just one base away, this may be a read error. The chain combines TRBV6-2 or TRBV6-3 with TRBJ2-7; unclear D gene. From germline, CDR1 is MNHEY and CDR2 SVGEGT. CDR3 length: 13 amino acids. V was pared by 3 bases and J by 7 bases, with 13 bases between. CDR3 DNA sequence: TGTGCCAGCAGTTATTCCCGAGTTGTGGAGCAGTACTTC. The encoded protein is CASSYSRVVEQYF.

Relative to its sample, this clonotype is medium-sized (0.01 to 0.1%). The V call is TRBV10-3, the J call TRBJ1-4; 7 bases agree with TRBD1. The CDR3 totals 14 residues. V trimming: 2 bases; J trimming: 5 bases; junction bases outside the gene matches: 2. From germline, CDR1 is ENHRY and CDR2 SYGVKD. Here the CDR3 reads CAISETGANEKLFF. The CDR3 bases are TGTGCCATCAGTGAGACAGGGGCCAATGAAAAACTGTTTTTT.

This clonotype was recorded at least ten times. This chain joins TRBV11-3 and TRBJ2-2; D remains ambiguous. The ends were cut back, 0 bases at V and 2 bases at J, with 16 bases in the middle. This CDR3 has 18 amino acids. The germline V gene has CDR1 SGHNT and CDR2 YENEEA. The CDR3 DNA follows: TGTGCCAGCAGCTTAGAGTACTGGCATATAAATAACACCGGGGAGCTGTTTTTT. Its protein is CASSLEYWHINNTGELFF.